These 28 T cell receptor beta chains were all obtained from the same sample, sequenced in a study of blood T cell repertoires in COVID-19. TCRdb's copy holds only in-frame clones and misses some; the assay was immunoSEQ multiplex PCR. The sample gives more than 90,000 clones, approximately 85% of which show up once; around 12% is in the top ten. The source material was peripheral blood. The receptors come from a human donor in a cohort sampled during active COVID-19.

This chain uses TRBV7-8 with TRBJ2-5; the match to TRBD2 covers 7 bases. The length of the CDR3 is 13 residues. The V segment lost 4 bases and the J segment 5 bases; nucleotides outside the gene matches: 4. CDR1 and CDR2 from the germline V gene are SGHVS and FQNEAQ. CDR3 sequence (DNA): TGTGCCAGCAGCTATTTGGGGGGGGAGACCCAGTACTTC. Residues: CASSYLGGETQYF.

The chain joins TRBV6-2 or TRBV6-3 to TRBJ1-2; D is perhaps TRBD1 (6 bases). From germline, CDR1 is MNHEY and CDR2 SVGEGT. The CDR3 has 15 residues. V was pared by 2 bases and J by 4 bases, with 14 bases between. CDR3 DNA sequence: TGTGCCAGCAGTTACACCAGGACAGTTTCCTATGGCTACACCTTC. Translated: CASSYTRTVSYGYTF.

The genes are TRBV5-1 and TRBJ2-3; D may be TRBD1 (6 bases). Trimming shortened V by 2 bases and J by 2 bases, and 12 bases separated the two germline ends. This CDR3 has 15 amino acids. The V gene's germline CDR1 is SGHRS and CDR2 YFSETQ. CDR3 sequence reads: CASSFQGSYTDTQYF. The CDR3 bases are TGCGCCAGCAGCTTTCAGGGGTCGTACACAGATACGCAGTATTTT. Supplemented by reference TRBV5-1 and TRBJ2-3, the full variable domain reads KAGVTQTPRYLIKTRGQQVTLSCSPISGHRSVSWYQQTPGQGLQFLFEYFSETQRNKGNFPGRFSGRQFSNSRSEMNVSTLELGDSALYLCASSFQGSYTDTQYFGPGTRLTVL.

The J gene is TRBJ2-1, the V gene TRBV7-7; TRBD2 agrees at 11 bases. Germline CDR1 SSHAT, CDR2 FNYEAQ (reference sequence). The CDR3 extends over 16 amino acids. V lost 2 bases to trimming and J lost 6 bases; unmatched junction nucleotides: 6. In DNA, the CDR3 is TGTGCCAGCAGCTTACAACTAGCGGGAGAAGGCAATGAGCAGTTCTTC. It codes for CASSLQLAGEGNEQFF. Drawing the rest from reference TRBV7-7 and TRBJ2-1, the complete variable domain is GAGVSQSPRYKVTKRGQDVTLRCDPISSHATLYWYQQALGQGPEFLTYFNYEAQPDKSGLPSDRFSAERPEGSISTLTIQRTEQRDSAMYRCASSLQLAGEGNEQFFGPGTRLTVL.

CDR3 loop: CASSQPGLAGAKNIQYF. The DNA for the CDR3 is TGTGCCAGCAGCCAGCCGGGACTAGCGGGAGCCAAAAACATTCAGTACTTC. V usage is TRBV7-2 and J usage is TRBJ2-4; 12 bases line up with TRBD2. With V trimmed by 5 bases and J by 0 bases, 5 bases remained unmatched. The CDR3 extends over 17 amino acids. Germline lookup yields CDR1 SGHTA and CDR2 FQGNSA.

This rearrangement joins TRBV7-3 to TRBJ2-3, with D perhaps matching TRBD1 (5 bases). The CDR3 is 13 amino acids. Trimming took 5 bases from V and 4 from J, leaving 10 bases between them. The V gene's germline CDR1 is SGHTA and CDR2 FQGTGA. The CDR3 reads CASSLKGSDTQYF. The CDR3 DNA reads TGTGCCAGCAGCCTAAAGGGGTCAGATACGCAGTATTTT.

This rearrangement joins TRBV7-2 to TRBJ1-1, with D perhaps TRBD1 (5 bases). CDR1 is SGHTA and CDR2 is FQGNSA in the germline V gene. Deletions cut 5 bases from V and 6 bases from J, with 10 bases between. The CDR3 is 12 amino acids. The CDR3 here is CASSGGGPEAFF. CDR3 sequence (DNA): TGTGCCAGCAGCGGGGGGGGACCTGAAGCTTTCTTT.

This clone was seen once. The chain employs TRBV5-1 and TRBJ2-3; 8 bases line up with TRBD1. The CDR3 is 16 amino acids. In germline, CDR1 is SGHRS, CDR2 YFSETQ. J was trimmed by 2 bases and V by 3 bases; bases with no gene match: 8. This CDR3 is CASSWRTGHYTDTQYF. As DNA, the CDR3 is TGCGCCAGCAGCTGGAGGACAGGGCATTACACAGATACGCAGTATTTT.

CDR3 sequence (DNA): TGTGCCAGCAGCTCCCCAAGTTCGGGTTACAATGAGCAGTTCTTC. This sequence encodes CASSSPSSGYNEQFF. The V gene is TRBV7-3, the J gene TRBJ2-1; D remains unclear. In germline, CDR1 is SGHTA, CDR2 FQGTGA. Trimming cost V 4 bases and J 4 bases, with 14 bases left between them. This CDR3 comprises 15 residues.

The chain uses TRBV3-1 (or the pseudogene TRBV3-2) and TRBJ1-5, with unresolved D. V was trimmed by 0 bases and J by 7 bases, leaving 7 bases between them. Germline loops: CDR1 LGHDT, CDR2 YNNKEL (reference sequence). The CDR3 runs 13 residues. The chain's CDR3 is CASSQDPGQPQHF. The DNA for the CDR3 is TGTGCCAGCAGCCAAGATCCCGGGCAGCCCCAGCATTTT.

The V call is TRBV21-1, the J call TRBJ2-7; the D segment call TRBD1 is taken from the table without a DNA check. TRBV21-1 has pseudogene status. The CDR3 has 14 amino acids. The CDR3 nucleotides read TGTGCCAGCAGCAAAGGTGACAGGAGATACGAGCAGTACTTC. Translation: CASSKGDRRYEQYF.

This chain uses TRBV9 with TRBJ1-2; 8 nucleotides line up with TRBD1. This CDR3 has 15 amino acids. Germline trimming cut 3 bases from V and 5 bases from J; bases unmatched to any gene: 9. CDR1 and CDR2 (germline): SGDLS, YYNGEE. CDR3 region: CASSESPGQVYGYTF. The CDR3 DNA follows: TGTGCCAGCAGCGAATCACCGGGACAGGTGTATGGCTACACCTTC.

The rearrangement uses TRBV7-9 and TRBJ1-6; D call uncertain. The V end lost 1 base, the J end lost 4 bases, and 5 bases lay between the germline ends. This CDR3 has 14 residues. The V gene's germline CDR1 is SEHNR and CDR2 FQNEAQ (reference sequence). The CDR3 reads CASSLGEYNSPLHF. In DNA form, the CDR3 reads TGTGCCAGCAGCTTAGGAGAGTATAATTCACCCCTCCACTTT.

The CDR3 DNA sequence: TGTGCCAGCAGTCCCGGGACAGGGGGGTTTTACTCTGGGGCCAACGTCCTGACTTTC. Protein product: CASSPGTGGFYSGANVLTF. V is TRBV27 and J is TRBJ2-6; TRBD1 matches at 11 bases. CDR3 length: 19 residues. V trimming: 5 bases; J trimming: 0 bases; junction bases outside the gene matches: 9. In germline, CDR1 is MNHEY, CDR2 SMNVEV (reference sequence).

The chain has TRBV18 and TRBJ2-3; D not certain. V lost 2 bases and J 5 bases, leaving 8 bases between the germline ends. Germline V gene data show CDR1 as KGHSH and CDR2 as LQKENI. This CDR3 region has 13 residues. The CDR3 reads CASSPNERDTQYF. The CDR3 nucleotides read TGTGCCAGCTCACCAAACGAGCGAGATACGCAGTATTTT.

The chain joins TRBV6-6 to TRBJ1-5; D unclear. CDR3 size: 13 residues. V lost 8 bases and J 0 bases, leaving 8 bases between the germline ends. Germline CDR1 and CDR2: MNHNY and SVGAGI (reference sequence). CDR3: CASCDYSNQPQHF. CDR3 in DNA: TGTGCCAGCTGCGATTATAGCAATCAGCCCCAGCATTTT.

DNA of the CDR3: TGCGCCAGCAGCCAAGATCGGGGGACGGCCGGCTATGGCTACACCTTC. Translated, it gives CASSQDRGTAGYGYTF. V is TRBV4-3 and J is TRBJ1-2; tentative D call: TRBD1 (5 bases). Trimming pared 0 bases from V and 4 bases from J, leaving 15 bases between. Germline-derived CDR1 and CDR2 are LGHNA and YSLEER. The CDR3 is 16 amino acids.

The chain has TRBV7-8 and TRBJ1-2; no definite D call. CDR1 and CDR2 (germline): SGHVS, FQNEAQ. The ends were cut back, 1 base at V and 0 bases at J, with 12 bases in the middle. CDR3 length: 16 residues. The CDR3 spells CASSLVAGSSNYGYTF. The CDR3 bases are TGTGCCAGCAGCTTAGTAGCGGGGTCGTCTAACTATGGCTACACCTTC.

This chain connects TRBV6-2 or TRBV6-3 to TRBJ1-3; perhaps TRBD1 as D (6 bases). This CDR3 has 16 amino acids. The germline CDR1 and CDR2 sequences are MNHEY and SVGEGT. The V end was cut by 5 bases, the J end by 0 bases, with 14 bases between. CDR3 nucleotides: TGTGCCAGCAGTCTTCTACAGGGCTCCTCTGGAAACACCATATATTTT. Residues: CASSLLQGSSGNTIYF.

The rearrangement links TRBV21-1 to TRBJ2-3; the DNA was not compared with TRBD1, the D call given in the table. TRBV21-1 counts as a pseudogene. The CDR3 is 16 residues long. The CDR3 nucleotides read TGTGCCAGCAGCAAAGGACGCGGACAGGGGGTGGATACGCAGTATTTT. Its protein product is CASSKGRGQGVDTQYF.

The rearrangement uses TRBV9 and TRBJ2-1; 12 bases match TRBD1. V was clipped by 4 bases and J by 3 bases; unmatched bases: 26. The CDR3 length is 23 residues. Germline lookup yields CDR1 SGDLS and CDR2 YYNGEE. In DNA form, the CDR3 reads TGTGCCAGCAGCTCAACCGGGACAGGGGGCTCCGGGGTAGCGGGAGTCATCTACAATGAGCAGTTCTTC. Its translation is CASSSTGTGGSGVAGVIYNEQFF.

The V gene is TRBV19, the J gene TRBJ1-5; possibly TRBD1 for D (5 bases). CDR1 and CDR2 (germline): LNHDA, SQIVND (reference sequence). Trimming left V 5 bases short and J 0 bases short, with 14 bases between. The CDR3 consists of 16 residues. In DNA form, the CDR3 reads TGTGCCAGTAGTCTATGGGGCCAGAATAGCAATCAGCCCCAGCATTTT. Protein product: CASSLWGQNSNQPQHF.

The gene calls are TRBV11-3 and TRBJ2-3, with TRBD2 identical over 7 bases. Germline trimming cut 5 bases from V and 6 bases from J; bases unmatched to any gene: 8. The germline V gene encodes CDR1 SGHNT and CDR2 YENEEA. This CDR3 has 14 residues. CDR3 bases: TGTGCCAGCAGCCCGGGGGGTTTTCGGGATACGCAGTATTTT. The encoded protein is CASSPGGFRDTQYF.

The chain combines TRBV9 with TRBJ2-5; 13 bases agree with TRBD2. Per the germline V gene, CDR1 is SGDLS and CDR2 is YYNGEE. There are 19 residues in the CDR3. With 3 bases clipped from V and 4 bases from J, the junction kept 15 bases outside the gene matches. The CDR3 protein is CASSATPTSGGAIRETQYF. CDR3 DNA sequence: TGTGCCAGCAGCGCCACCCCCACTAGCGGGGGGGCCATTCGAGAGACCCAGTACTTC.

This rearrangement joins TRBV5-1 to TRBJ2-1, with TRBD2 matching 13 bases. The germline V gene encodes CDR1 SGHRS and CDR2 YFSETQ. The V and J ends lost 4 bases and 7 bases, in that order; junction bases with no gene match: 5. There are 15 residues in the CDR3. The chain's CDR3 is CASSLRTSGGNEQFF. CDR3 sequence (DNA): TGCGCCAGCAGCCTACGGACTAGCGGGGGAAATGAGCAGTTCTTC.

This chain links TRBV19 with TRBJ1-2; tentatively, D is TRBD1 (5 bases). Germline V gives CDR1 LNHDA, CDR2 SQIVND (reference sequence). The CDR3 runs to 13 residues. With 6 bases removed from V and 5 bases from J, the gap between germline ends came to 13 bases. CDR3 region: CASRYEAGYGYTF. DNA for the CDR3: TGTGCCAGTAGATACGAGGCAGGGTATGGCTACACCTTC.

The CDR3 region is CPPGQGTADRQSSYEQYF. CDR3 nucleotide sequence: TGTCCTCCGGGACAGGGCACCGCGGACAGGCAAAGCTCCTACGAGCAGTACTTC. This sequence joins TRBV24-1 and TRBJ2-7; 9 nucleotides line up with TRBD1. Germline V gives CDR1 KGHDR, CDR2 SFDVKD. This CDR3 is built from 18 residues.

J is TRBJ2-1 and V is TRBV30; the D gene is possibly TRBD1 (6 bases). This CDR3 has 14 residues. The V and J ends lost 1 base and 4 bases respectively, with 11 bases between them. The germline V gene has CDR1 GTSNPN and CDR2 SVGIG (reference sequence). CDR3 sequence (DNA): TGTGCCTGGAGTGCACAGGGACAATACAATGAGCAGTTCTTC. This translates into CAWSAQGQYNEQFF.